This T cell receptor (beta chain) was recovered during a study of shared clonotypes between healthy human individuals. General study findings and limits: The four-donor shared clonotypes exceeded non-shared clonotypes in generation probability, with non-shared ones scoring lower. Depth of sequencing was expected to influence donor clonotype sharing.

Each of the donors was a healthy adult who was HIV-negative and had not had a recent acute infection or vaccination. With regard to this clone: Its target is not known. The same CDR3 is also encoded by other DNA sequences in this sample.

The germline V gene has CDR1 KGHSH and CDR2 LQKENI. V was shortened by 2 bases and J by 5 bases, with 7 bases between the two germline ends. CDR3 length equals 13 residues. The run depth of the assay was deep. Produced via immunoSEQ multiplex PCR; TCRdb's table is partial and in-frame only. The table lists approximately 2.4 million clones, approximately 95% of them singletons. The sequence was collected from a man aged 18 to 35 in good health. Sequenced input: naive CD4+ T cells sorted from blood. Subset meaning: CD45RA+ positively selected. J is TRBJ1-5 and V is TRBV18; D ambiguous. The DNA for the CDR3 is TGTGCCAGCTCACCAGGAACTGATCAGCCCCAGCATTTT. Protein: CASSPGTDQPQHF.